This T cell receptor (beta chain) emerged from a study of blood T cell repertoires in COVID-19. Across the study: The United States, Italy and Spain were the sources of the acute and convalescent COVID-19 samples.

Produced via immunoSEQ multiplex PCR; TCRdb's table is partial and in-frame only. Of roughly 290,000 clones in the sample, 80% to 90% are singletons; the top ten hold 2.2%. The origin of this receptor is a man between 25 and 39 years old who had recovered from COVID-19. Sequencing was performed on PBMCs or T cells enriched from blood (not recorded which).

As DNA, the CDR3 is TGTGCCAGCAGCTTAGGCAGGGGTGCTGGAGAGACCCAGTACTTC. This codes for CASSLGRGAGETQYF. This sequence joins TRBV7-9 and TRBJ2-5; D might be TRBD1 (6 bases). This CDR3 is 15 amino acids long. V was clipped by 1 base and J by 4 bases, with 13 bases between them. CDR1 SEHNR and CDR2 FQNEAQ come from the germline V gene (reference sequence).